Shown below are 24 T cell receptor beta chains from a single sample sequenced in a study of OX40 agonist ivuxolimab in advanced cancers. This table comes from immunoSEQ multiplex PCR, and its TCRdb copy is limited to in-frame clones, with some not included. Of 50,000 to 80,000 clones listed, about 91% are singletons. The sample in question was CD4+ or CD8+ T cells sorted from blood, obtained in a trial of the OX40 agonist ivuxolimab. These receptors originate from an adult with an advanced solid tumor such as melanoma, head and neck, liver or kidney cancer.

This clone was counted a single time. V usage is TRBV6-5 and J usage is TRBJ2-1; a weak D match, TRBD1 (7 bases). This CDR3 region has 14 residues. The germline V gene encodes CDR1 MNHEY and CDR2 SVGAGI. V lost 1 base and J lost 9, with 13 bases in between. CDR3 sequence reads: CASSYLSQGGEQFF. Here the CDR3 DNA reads TGTGCCAGCAGTTACTTATCTCAGGGGGGTGAGCAGTTCTTC.

The CDR3 sequence is CASSFGPSGAQPYEQYF. CDR3 nucleotide sequence: TGTGCCAGCAGTTTTGGCCCCAGCGGGGCTCAACCCTACGAGCAGTACTTC. This rearrangement joins TRBV27 to TRBJ2-7, with 7 bases that match TRBD2. The CDR3 loop spans 17 amino acids. The V segment lost 3 bases and the J segment 2 bases; nucleotides outside the gene matches: 13. The germline CDR1 and CDR2 sequences are MNHEY and SMNVEV (reference sequence).

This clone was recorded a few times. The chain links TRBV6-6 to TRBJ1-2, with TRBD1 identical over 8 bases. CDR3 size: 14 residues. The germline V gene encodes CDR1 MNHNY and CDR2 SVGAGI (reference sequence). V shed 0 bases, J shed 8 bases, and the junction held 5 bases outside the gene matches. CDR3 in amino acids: CASSYSTGAGGYTF. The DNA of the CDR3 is TGTGCCAGCAGTTACTCGACAGGGGCAGGCGGCTACACCTTC.

The CDR3 reads CASSLGFRGAYEQYF. CDR3 DNA: TGTGCCAGCAGCTTAGGGTTTAGGGGGGCCTACGAGCAGTACTTC. The V call is TRBV7-2, the J call TRBJ2-7; TRBD1 or TRBD2 may be the D gene (6 bases each). Germline CDR1 reads SGHTA; CDR2 reads FQGNSA. The CDR3 totals 15 residues. The V and J ends lost 1 base and 2 bases respectively, with 12 bases between them.

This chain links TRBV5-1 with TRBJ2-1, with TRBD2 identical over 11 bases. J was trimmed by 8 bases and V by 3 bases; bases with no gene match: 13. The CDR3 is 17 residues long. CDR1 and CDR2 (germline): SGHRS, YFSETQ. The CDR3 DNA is TGCGCCAGCAGCTCATACGATTCTAGCGGGAGGAGGGATGAGCAGTTCTTC. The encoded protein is CASSSYDSSGRRDEQFF. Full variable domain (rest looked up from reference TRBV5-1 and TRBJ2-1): KAGVTQTPRYLIKTRGQQVTLSCSPISGHRSVSWYQQTPGQGLQFLFEYFSETQRNKGNFPGRFSGRQFSNSRSEMNVSTLELGDSALYLCASSSYDSSGRRDEQFFGPGTRLTVL.

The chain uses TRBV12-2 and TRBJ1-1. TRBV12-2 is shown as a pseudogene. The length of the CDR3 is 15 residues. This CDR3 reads CASRKTGAQNTEAFF. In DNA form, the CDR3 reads TGTGCAAGTCGCAAAACCGGGGCCCAGAACACTGAAGCTTTCTTT.

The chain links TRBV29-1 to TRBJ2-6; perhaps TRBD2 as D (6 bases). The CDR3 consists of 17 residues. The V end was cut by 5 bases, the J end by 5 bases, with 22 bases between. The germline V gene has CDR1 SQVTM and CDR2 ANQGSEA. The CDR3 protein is CSVLCILAYSRANVLTF. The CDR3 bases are TGCAGCGTTTTATGTATACTAGCATACAGTCGGGCCAACGTCCTGACTTTC.

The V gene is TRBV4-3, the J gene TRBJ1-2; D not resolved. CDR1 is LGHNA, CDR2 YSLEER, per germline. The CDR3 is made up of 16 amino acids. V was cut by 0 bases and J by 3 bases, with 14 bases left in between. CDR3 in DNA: TGCGCCAGCAGCCAAGATGTCGCGCCTAACGACTATGGCTACACCTTC. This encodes CASSQDVAPNDYGYTF.

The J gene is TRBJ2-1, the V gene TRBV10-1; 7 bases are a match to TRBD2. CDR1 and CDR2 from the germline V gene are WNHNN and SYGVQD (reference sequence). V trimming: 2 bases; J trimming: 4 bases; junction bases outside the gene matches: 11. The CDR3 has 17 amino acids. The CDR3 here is CASSEPTGGSSYNEQFF. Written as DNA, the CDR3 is TGCGCCAGCAGTGAGCCAACGGGGGGATCGTCATACAATGAGCAGTTCTTC.

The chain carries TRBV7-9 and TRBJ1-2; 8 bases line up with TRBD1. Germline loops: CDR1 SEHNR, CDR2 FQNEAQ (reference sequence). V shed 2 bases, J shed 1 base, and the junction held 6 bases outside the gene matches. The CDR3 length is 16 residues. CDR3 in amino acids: CASSLRQGINNYGYTF. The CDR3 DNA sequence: TGTGCCAGCAGCTTAAGACAGGGGATAAATAACTATGGCTACACCTTC.

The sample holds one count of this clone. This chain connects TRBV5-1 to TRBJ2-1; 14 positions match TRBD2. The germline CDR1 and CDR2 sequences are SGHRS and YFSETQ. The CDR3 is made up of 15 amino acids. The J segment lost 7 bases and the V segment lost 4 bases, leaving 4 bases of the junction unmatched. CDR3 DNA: TGCGCCAGCAGCGACGGGACTAGCGGGAGAAATGAGCAGTTCTTC. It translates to CASSDGTSGRNEQFF. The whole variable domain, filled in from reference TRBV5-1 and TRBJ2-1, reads KAGVTQTPRYLIKTRGQQVTLSCSPISGHRSVSWYQQTPGQGLQFLFEYFSETQRNKGNFPGRFSGRQFSNSRSEMNVSTLELGDSALYLCASSDGTSGRNEQFFGPGTRLTVL.

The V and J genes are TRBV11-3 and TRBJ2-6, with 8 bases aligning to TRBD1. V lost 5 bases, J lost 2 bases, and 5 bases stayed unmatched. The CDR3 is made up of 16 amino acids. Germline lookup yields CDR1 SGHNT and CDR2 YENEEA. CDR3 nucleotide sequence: TGTGCCAGCAGCCCAGGGGGCGCCGCTGGGGCCAACGTCCTGACTTTC. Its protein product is CASSPGGAAGANVLTF.

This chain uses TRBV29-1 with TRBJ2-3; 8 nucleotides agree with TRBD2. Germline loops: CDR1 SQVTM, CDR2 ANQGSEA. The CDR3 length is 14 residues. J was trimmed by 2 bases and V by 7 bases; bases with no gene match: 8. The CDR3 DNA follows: TGCAGCGCAATAGCGGGGCCCGCCACAGATACGCAGTATTTT. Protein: CSAIAGPATDTQYF.

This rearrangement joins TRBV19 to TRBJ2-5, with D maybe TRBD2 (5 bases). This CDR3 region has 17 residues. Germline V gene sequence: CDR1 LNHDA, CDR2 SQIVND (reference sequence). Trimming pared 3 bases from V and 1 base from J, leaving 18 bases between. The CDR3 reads CASSIRWRRPVQETQYF. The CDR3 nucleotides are TGTGCCAGTAGTATCAGGTGGCGGAGGCCTGTCCAAGAGACCCAGTACTTC.

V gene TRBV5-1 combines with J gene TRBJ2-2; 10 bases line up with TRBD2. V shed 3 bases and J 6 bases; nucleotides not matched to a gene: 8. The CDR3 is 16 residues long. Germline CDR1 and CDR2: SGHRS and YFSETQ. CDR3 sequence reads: CASSSSLAGRSGELFF. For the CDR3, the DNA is TGCGCCAGCAGCTCCTCACTAGCGGGGAGGTCCGGGGAGCTGTTTTTT.

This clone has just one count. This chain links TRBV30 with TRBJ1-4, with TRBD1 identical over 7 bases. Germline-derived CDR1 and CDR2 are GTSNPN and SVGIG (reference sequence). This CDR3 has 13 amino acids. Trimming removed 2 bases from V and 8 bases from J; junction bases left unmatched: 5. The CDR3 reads CAWSRGRGEKLFF. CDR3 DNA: TGTGCCTGGAGTAGGGGGCGCGGAGAAAAACTGTTTTTT.

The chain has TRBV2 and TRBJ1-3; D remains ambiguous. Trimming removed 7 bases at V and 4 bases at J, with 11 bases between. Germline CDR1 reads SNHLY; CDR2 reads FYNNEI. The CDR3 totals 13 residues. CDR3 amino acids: CASTVAEGNTIYF. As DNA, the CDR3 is TGTGCCAGCACCGTGGCAGAAGGAAACACCATATATTTT. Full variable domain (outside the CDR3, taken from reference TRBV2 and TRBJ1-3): EPEVTQTPSHQVTQMGQEVILRCVPISNHLYFYWYRQILGQKVEFLVSFYNNEISEKSEIFDDQFSVERPDGSNFTLKIRSTKLEDSAMYFCASTVAEGNTIYFGEGSWLTVV.

CDR3 region: CASGPDRGRKNTEAFF. CDR3 in DNA: TGTGCCAGCGGTCCGGACAGGGGGCGGAAGAACACTGAAGCTTTCTTT. The chain is built from TRBV27 and TRBJ1-1; 11 nucleotides match TRBD1. The CDR3 spans 16 residues. Per the germline V gene, CDR1 is MNHEY and CDR2 is SMNVEV (reference sequence). With V trimmed by 8 bases and J by 1 base, 9 bases remained unmatched.

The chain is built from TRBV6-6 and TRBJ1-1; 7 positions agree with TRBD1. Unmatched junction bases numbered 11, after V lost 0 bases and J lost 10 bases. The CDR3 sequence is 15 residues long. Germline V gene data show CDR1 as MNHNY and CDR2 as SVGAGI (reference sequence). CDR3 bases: TGTGCCAGCAGTTACTCATACCGGACAGGCGGGGGAGCTTTCTTT. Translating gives CASSYSYRTGGGAFF.

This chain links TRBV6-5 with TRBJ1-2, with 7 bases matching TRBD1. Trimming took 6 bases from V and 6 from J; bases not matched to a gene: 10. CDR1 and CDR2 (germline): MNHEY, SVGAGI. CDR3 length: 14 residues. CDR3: CASRMTGKGDGYTF. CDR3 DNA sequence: TGTGCCAGCAGAATGACAGGGAAAGGCGATGGCTACACCTTC.

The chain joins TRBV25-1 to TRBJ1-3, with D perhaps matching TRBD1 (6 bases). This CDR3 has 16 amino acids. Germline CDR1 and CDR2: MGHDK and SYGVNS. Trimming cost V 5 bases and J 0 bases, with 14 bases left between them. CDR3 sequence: CASSTHRVYSGNTIYF. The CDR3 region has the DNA TGTGCCAGCAGTACGCACAGGGTGTACTCTGGAAACACCATATATTTT. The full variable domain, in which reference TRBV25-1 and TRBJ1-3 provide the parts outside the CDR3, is EADIYQTPRYLVIGTGKKITLECSQTMGHDKMYWYQQDPGMELHLIHYSYGVNSTEKGDLSSESTVSRIRTEHFPLTLESARPSHTSQYLCASSTHRVYSGNTIYFGEGSWLTVV.

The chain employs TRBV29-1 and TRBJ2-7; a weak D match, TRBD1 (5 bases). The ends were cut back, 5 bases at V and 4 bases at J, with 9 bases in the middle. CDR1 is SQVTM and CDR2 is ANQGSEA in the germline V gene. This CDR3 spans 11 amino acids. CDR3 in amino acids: CSVTTAYEQYF. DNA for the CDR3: TGCAGCGTTACGACAGCTTACGAGCAGTACTTC.

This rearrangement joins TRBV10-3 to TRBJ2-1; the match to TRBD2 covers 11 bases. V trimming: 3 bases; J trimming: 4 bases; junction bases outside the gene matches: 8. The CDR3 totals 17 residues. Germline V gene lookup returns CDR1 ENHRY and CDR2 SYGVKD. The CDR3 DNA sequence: TGTGCCATCAGTGATAGCGGGAGGGCCGCGTATTACAATGAGCAGTTCTTC. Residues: CAISDSGRAAYYNEQFF.

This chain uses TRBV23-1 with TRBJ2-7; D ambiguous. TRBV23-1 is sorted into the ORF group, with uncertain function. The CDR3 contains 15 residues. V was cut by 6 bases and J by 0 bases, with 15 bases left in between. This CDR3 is CASSHSARLSYEQYF. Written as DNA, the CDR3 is TGCGCCAGCAGCCATTCCGCCCGGCTCTCCTACGAGCAGTACTTC.